This is a list of T cell receptor beta chains from one sample in a study of cytomegalovirus exposure and HLA in healthy donors. Profiling relied on immunoSEQ multiplex PCR, and the TCRdb table lists in-frame clones only, not all of them. The sample has about 100,000 clones; about 77% are singletons. Sequenced: PBMCs. These receptors came from a woman under 30 in good health and CMV-seropositive. CDR3s include the opening cysteine and the closing phenylalanine or tryptophan. The D gene is left open where the match is weak. Only some rows state a clone size, as once, few, many or a class for expanded clones.

>.|TRBV11-3|TRBJ1-1|.
CASSLDPGDTEAFF
TGTGCCAGCAGCTTAGATCCCGGGGACACTGAAGCTTTCTTT
>TRBD2|TRBV30|TRBJ2-3|.
CAWSAAGGRTDTQYF
TGTGCCTGGAGTGCAGCGGGAGGGAGGACAGATACGCAGTATTTT
>.|TRBV11-3|TRBJ2-7|.
CASSLATDYEQYF
TGTGCCAGCAGCTTAGCGACAGACTACGAGCAGTACTTC
>TRBD1|TRBV29-1|TRBJ2-5|.
CSVESGQLETQYF
TGCAGCGTTGAATCGGGACAGTTGGAGACCCAGTACTTC
>TRBD1|TRBV27|TRBJ2-3|.
CASSSGQRLTIDTQYF
TGTGCCAGCAGTTCGGGACAGAGGCTAACGATAGATACGCAGTATTTT
>.|TRBV4-3|TRBJ1-3|.
CASSQDARSSSGNTIYF
TGCGCCAGCAGCCAAGATGCCCGGTCGAGCTCTGGAAACACCATATATTTT
>TRBD2|TRBV5-1|TRBJ2-5|.
CASSLVRSGSRETQYF
TGCGCCAGCAGCTTGGTACGTAGCGGGAGTCGAGAGACCCAGTACTTC
>TRBD1|TRBV28|TRBJ1-1|.
CASSLPAPGQGRDTEAFF
TGTGCCAGCAGTTTACCGGCTCCCGGACAGGGAAGGGACACTGAAGCTTTCTTT
>.|TRBV9|TRBJ2-3|.
CASSVGPSWTVTDTQYF
TGTGCCAGCAGCGTAGGCCCTAGCTGGACTGTCACAGATACGCAGTATTTT
>.|TRBV29-1|TRBJ1-1|.
CSGGGRQGTFF
TGCAGCGGTGGCGGGCGGCAAGGAACTTTCTTT
>TRBD1|TRBV18|TRBJ2-7|.
CASSPQGQDGEQYF
TGTGCCAGCTCACCACAGGGACAGGACGGCGAGCAGTACTTC
>TRBD2|TRBV7-2|TRBJ2-1|.
CASSPTGTTLIGQFF
TGTGCCAGCAGCCCTACCGGGACTACGCTCATAGGGCAGTTCTTC
>.|TRBV9|TRBJ2-3|.
CASSVGYRGTQYF
TGTGCCAGCAGCGTAGGCTACCGAGGTACGCAGTATTTT
>.|TRBV11-2|TRBJ2-2|once
CASIFGGLGTGELFF
TGTGCCAGCATATTCGGGGGGCTTGGCACCGGGGAGCTGTTTTTT
>TRBD1|TRBV28|TRBJ2-7|.
CASSLYGVGTVACEQYF
TGTGCCAGCAGTTTATACGGGGTCGGGACAGTAGCTTGTGAGCAGTACTTC
>.|TRBV5-4|TRBJ1-1|few
CASSLGATEAFF
TGTGCCAGCAGCTTGGGGGCAACTGAAGCTTTCTTT
>.|TRBV5-6|TRBJ2-3|.
CANRLRMSDTQYF
TGTGCCAACCGACTACGTATGTCAGATACGCAGTATTTT
>.|TRBV11-3|TRBJ1-1|.
CASSLHGGNTEAFF
TGTGCCAGCAGCCTCCACGGGGGGAACACTGAAGCTTTCTTT
>TRBD1|TRBV30|TRBJ1-4|once
CALPGQAGEKLFF
TGTGCTTTACCGGGACAGGCGGGTGAAAAACTGTTTTTT
>TRBD2|TRBV27|TRBJ2-7|once
CASSLGRGSYEQYF
TGTGCCAGCAGTTTGGGGCGGGGGTCCTACGAGCAGTACTTC
>.|TRBV9|TRBJ1-1|.
CASSSRQTNTEAFF
TGTGCCAGCAGCAGCCGACAGACGAACACTGAAGCTTTCTTT
>TRBD1|TRBV19|TRBJ1-5|.
CASSPGQGNQPQHF
TGTGCCAGTAGCCCCGGACAGGGCAATCAGCCCCAGCATTTT
>TRBD1|TRBV7-9|TRBJ1-3|.
CASSLEGAETGRNTIYF
TGTGCCAGCAGCTTAGAAGGTGCGGAGACAGGGAGAAACACCATATATTTT
>.|TRBV28|TRBJ2-7|.
CASSSSPRRQYF
TGTGCCAGCAGTTCCTCCCCTAGGCGGCAGTACTTC
>TRBD2|TRBV7-9|TRBJ2-1|.
CASSRGGPHFF
TGTGCCAGCAGCCGGGGAGGGCCTCACTTCTTC
>.|TRBV28|TRBJ1-2|.
CASRVTGLEYGYTF
TGTGCCAGCAGGGTAACAGGGCTTGAGTATGGCTACACCTTC
>.|TRBV7-8|TRBJ1-1|.
CASSLGYGNTEAFF
TGTGCCAGCAGCTTAGGTTACGGGAACACTGAAGCTTTCTTT
>.|TRBV30|TRBJ1-5|.
CAWSVAGGQPQHF
TGTGCCTGGAGTGTTGCCGGAGGCCAGCCCCAGCATTTT
>TRBD2|TRBV5-1|TRBJ2-7|.
CASSLGLAGLYEQYF
TGCGCCAGCAGCTTGGGGCTAGCGGGACTCTACGAGCAGTACTTC
>TRBD2|TRBV7-2|TRBJ2-5|.
CASSLAGGREETQYF
TGTGCCAGCAGCTTAGCGGGAGGGCGCGAAGAGACCCAGTACTTC
>TRBD1|TRBV6-1|TRBJ2-7|.
CASSESGTGADEQYF
TGTGCCAGCAGTGAATCGGGGACAGGGGCCGACGAGCAGTACTTC
>TRBD1|TRBV6-1|TRBJ1-2|.
CASRTGDYGYTF
TGTGCCAGCAGGACAGGGGACTATGGCTACACCTTC
>.|TRBV4-3|TRBJ2-1|.
CASSRGQLYNEQFF
TGCGCCAGCAGCCGTGGACAGCTTTACAATGAGCAGTTCTTC
>TRBD2|TRBV19|TRBJ2-7|.
CAKSWTSGNYEQYF
TGTGCCAAGAGCTGGACTAGCGGAAACTACGAGCAGTACTTC